Listed here is a single T cell receptor (beta chain). This sample is drawn from a study of blood T cell repertoires in COVID-19. Study overall: Sites across the United States, Italy and Spain contributed samples from acute and convalescent COVID-19. Nucleic acid was either cDNA or gDNA, and it came from T cells, B-cell-depleted T cells, or PBMCs.

In the original workflow: Amplification from reference gene primers served as the basis for estimated nucleated cell counts. Here immunoSEQ multiplex PCR was the method, and the copy in TCRdb shows in-frame clones only, minus some. V and J calls and clone size are those listed in that table; D and trimming were worked out from the DNA. The sample records about 200,000 clones, approximately 81% being singletons. From germline, CDR1 is SGHRS and CDR2 YFSETQ. V shed 3 bases, J shed 8 bases, and the junction held 15 bases outside the gene matches. The CDR3 spans 16 residues. The TCR sequence derives from a woman of 80 years or more with acute or convalescent COVID-19. The chain combines TRBV5-1 with TRBJ1-1, with 8 bases fitting TRBD1. The sequenced sample was peripheral blood. The CDR3: CASSSMGDRGLGEAFF. The CDR3, as DNA: TGCGCCAGCAGCTCGATGGGAGACAGGGGCCTAGGGGAAGCTTTCTTT. Supplemented by reference TRBV5-1 and TRBJ1-1, the full variable domain reads KAGVTQTPRYLIKTRGQQVTLSCSPISGHRSVSWYQQTPGQGLQFLFEYFSETQRNKGNFPGRFSGRQFSNSRSEMNVSTLELGDSALYLCASSSMGDRGLGEAFFGQGTRLTVV.